The 8 T cell receptor beta chains reported below all come from one sample, sequenced in a study of blood T cell repertoires in COVID-19. Method: immunoSEQ multiplex PCR; TCRdb's copy keeps in-frame clones and lacks some. The sample lists tens of thousands of clones, approximately 87% occurring once. Sequences were obtained from peripheral blood. These receptors were taken from a woman aged 55 to 70 with COVID-19, enrolled during active disease.

The V and J genes are TRBV6-2 or TRBV6-3 and TRBJ2-7; weak D call: TRBD2 (6 bases). CDR1 is MNHEY and CDR2 is SVGEGT in the germline V gene. Trimming took off 4 bases at V and 6 bases at J, with 10 bases between the two ends. The CDR3 covers 12 residues. CDR3 coding DNA: TGTGCCAGCAGTTCCGTCGGGGGCGAGCAGTACTTC. Its translation is CASSSVGGEQYF.

The V and J genes are TRBV6-5 and TRBJ2-7, with 8 bases that match TRBD2. Trimming at V came to 6 bases and at J to 3 bases, leaving 10 bases not matched to a gene. The CDR3 contains 15 residues. The germline V gene encodes CDR1 MNHEY and CDR2 SVGAGI. The CDR3 bases are TGTGCCAGCAGCCGCTCGGCGGGAGGACTCTACGAGCAGTACTTC. The encoded protein is CASSRSAGGLYEQYF.

J is TRBJ2-1 and V is TRBV28; possible D gene TRBD1, 6 bases. V lost 8 bases, J lost 12 bases, and 14 bases lay in between. The germline V gene has CDR1 MDHEN and CDR2 SYDVKM. CDR3 length: 11 amino acids. Here the CDR3 reads CASGGVPGQFF. CDR3 nucleotide sequence: TGTGCCAGCGGGGGCGTTCCGGGGCAGTTCTTC.

The chain combines TRBV27 with TRBJ2-7; 9 bases fit TRBD1. The CDR3 contains 15 residues. The germline gives CDR1 MNHEY, CDR2 SMNVEV (reference sequence). The V and J ends lost 0 bases and 6 bases, in that order; junction bases with no gene match: 6. The CDR3 DNA reads as TGTGCCAGCAGTTTATCGATGGGACAGGGATCCGAGCAGTACTTC. As protein: CASSLSMGQGSEQYF.

V usage is TRBV11-3 and J usage is TRBJ1-1; D is ambiguous. Germline assignment: CDR1 SGHNT and CDR2 YENEEA. This CDR3 comprises 13 residues. The V and J ends lost 0 bases and 3 bases respectively, with 5 bases between them. CDR3 nucleotides: TGTGCCAGCAGCTTAGATCAATACACTGAAGCTTTCTTT. It is translated as CASSLDQYTEAFF.

A remark on this clone: Other nucleotide sequences in the sample specify the same CDR3. J is TRBJ2-3 and V is TRBV9, with 7 bases fitting TRBD1. Germline V gene lookup returns CDR1 SGDLS and CDR2 YYNGEE. The CDR3 loop spans 15 amino acids. V was clipped by 3 bases and J by 1 base; unmatched bases: 5. CDR3 sequence (DNA): TGTGCCAGCAGCGCCCGACAGGGAGGCACAGATACGCAGTATTTT. Amino acid sequence: CASSARQGGTDTQYF.

V usage is TRBV5-4 and J usage is TRBJ2-2, with 9 positions matching TRBD2. Germline-derived CDR1 and CDR2 are SGHNT and YYREEE (reference sequence). The CDR3 runs 15 residues. J gave up 5 bases and V 2 bases, and 4 bases lay outside the gene matches. The DNA for the CDR3 is TGTGCCAGCAGCTTCATAAGCGGGAGGACCGGGGAGCTGTTTTTT. Translated, it gives CASSFISGRTGELFF. The variable domain in full, with the rest retrieved from reference TRBV5-4 and TRBJ2-2, is ETGVTQSPTHLIKTRGQQVTLRCSSQSGHNTVSWYQQALGQGPQFIFQYYREEENGRGNFPPRFSGLQFPNYSSELNVNALELDDSALYLCASSFISGRTGELFFGEGSRLTVL.

This clone was seen only a few times. The chain carries TRBV7-9 and TRBJ2-7; 9 bases map to TRBD2. V shed 3 bases and J 4 bases; nucleotides not matched to a gene: 4. This CDR3 region has 14 residues. Germline CDR1 and CDR2: SEHNR and FQNEAQ (reference sequence). CDR3 nucleotide sequence: TGTGCCAGCAGCTTTTTAGCGGGGGATTACGAGCAGTACTTC. Translated, it gives CASSFLAGDYEQYF.